These 2 T cell receptor beta chains originate from one sample sequenced in a study of identical twins. MiXCR was run by TCRdb on the 5' RACE reads, yielding one entry per CDR3 protein. The table shows 250,000 or so distinct CDR3 sequences, with around 8% occurring only once. The sample was also reused in another study, on yellow fever vaccine responses in identical twins.

The sample comprised CD8+ T cells sorted from blood. These receptors all stem from a woman aged 18-35 years in good health.

This clonotype was counted between two and nine times. The V call is TRBV29-1, the J call TRBJ2-1; 9 bases agree with TRBD2. Germline trimming cut 3 bases from V and 3 bases from J; bases unmatched to any gene: 6. Per the germline V gene, CDR1 is SQVTM and CDR2 is ANQGSEA. This CDR3 contains 15 residues. CDR3 sequence: CSVEGLAENYNEQFF. DNA for the CDR3: TGCAGCGTTGAGGGACTAGCTGAAAACTACAATGAGCAGTTCTTC.

This rearrangement joins TRBV7-6 to TRBJ2-5, with no clear D. The CDR3 is 13 amino acids. V gave up 2 bases and J gave up 8 bases, with 12 bases separating them. Germline assignment: CDR1 SGHVS and CDR2 FNYEAQ. The CDR3 reads CASSLLDERTQYF. The CDR3 DNA sequence: TGTGCCAGCAGCTTATTAGACGAGAGAACCCAGTACTTC.